This is a list of T cell receptor beta chains from one sample in a study of blood T cell repertoires in COVID-19. Assay: immunoSEQ multiplex PCR; the TCRdb copy retains only in-frame clones and omits some. The data contain over 90,000 clones, around 84% of them seen just once; the ten biggest clones take up about 11%. Sequencing used peripheral blood. These receptors originate from a human donor in a cohort sampled during active COVID-19. Each CDR3 is given with its conserved first and last residue. D genes are given only for firm matches. Clone size is given for some rows only: seen once, a few or many times, or a class if the clone is expanded.

cdr3_length j_call clone_size d_call v_call cdr3_aa cdr3_nt
16 TRBJ1-1 once TRBD1 TRBV18 CASSKRQGAVNTEAFF TGTGCCAGCTCAAAAAGACAGGGGGCCGTGAACACTGAAGCTTTCTTT
15 TRBJ2-5 - - TRBV19 CASSMGHTIGETQYF TGTGCCAGTAGTATGGGACACACAATCGGAGAGACCCAGTACTTC
13 TRBJ2-7 - - TRBV3-1/TRBV3-2 CASSPLGAYEQYF TGTGCCAGCAGCCCCCTCGGGGCCTACGAGCAGTACTTC
11 TRBJ2-7 - - TRBV20-1 CSAGRGYEQYF TGCAGTGCTGGCAGGGGCTACGAGCAGTACTTC
14 TRBJ1-1 - - TRBV28 CASSSSSLNTEAFF TGTGCCAGCAGTTCGAGTAGTCTGAACACTGAAGCTTTCTTT
13 TRBJ2-5 - TRBD2 TRBV10-3 CAITGGGSETQYF TGTGCCATCACCGGGGGGGGGTCAGAGACCCAGTACTTC
18 TRBJ2-7 - - TRBV3-1/TRBV3-2 CASRGGQEFGLGSYEQYF TGTGCCAGCAGGGGAGGACAGGAGTTTGGTCTCGGGTCCTACGAGCAGTACTTC
14 TRBJ2-3 - - TRBV3-1/TRBV3-2 CASSQDSSTDTQYF TGTGCCAGCAGCCAAGATTCTAGCACAGATACGCAGTATTTT
16 TRBJ2-2 - TRBD2 TRBV30 CAWSVRGGGYTGELFF TGTGCCTGGAGTGTACGGGGCGGGGGTTACACCGGGGAGCTGTTTTTT
10 TRBJ2-5 - - TRBV5-4 CGAGKETQYF TGTGGGGCGGGGAAGGAGACCCAGTACTTC
16 TRBJ2-5 - - TRBV2 CASSEAPAGRQETQYF TGTGCCAGCAGTGAAGCCCCGGCAGGGAGGCAAGAGACCCAGTACTTC
17 TRBJ2-3 - TRBD1 TRBV7-3 CASSPRTGGIIPDTQYF TGTGCCAGCAGCCCACGGACAGGGGGCATTATCCCAGATACGCAGTATTTT
19 TRBJ2-2 - TRBD1 TRBV6-2/TRBV6-3 CASSYLRDRGLLSTGELFF TGTGCCAGCAGTTACCTCCGGGACAGGGGGCTGTTGAGTACCGGGGAGCTGTTTTTT
13 TRBJ2-2 once - TRBV19 CASSIRGTGELFF TGTGCCAGTAGTATAAGGGGGACCGGGGAGCTGTTTTTT
11 TRBJ2-7 - - TRBV6-2/TRBV6-3 CASSHTSEQYF TGTGCCAGCAGCCATACTAGCGAGCAGTACTTC
12 TRBJ2-1 - - TRBV27 CASSFSRGEQFF TGTGCCAGCAGCTTCAGTCGCGGTGAGCAGTTCTTC
14 TRBJ2-1 - - TRBV7-2 CASSLAAGYNEQFF TGTGCCAGCAGCTTAGCGGCGGGGTACAATGAGCAGTTCTTC
15 TRBJ2-3 - TRBD2 TRBV7-6 CASSLVGGGTDTQYF TGTGCCAGCAGCTTAGTCGGGGGGGGCACAGATACGCAGTATTTT
16 TRBJ1-6 - - TRBV3-1/TRBV3-2 CASSETRQVSNLPLHF TGTGCCAGCAGCGAAACTCGGCAGGTTTCTAATCTGCCCCTCCACTTT
14 TRBJ2-5 - TRBD2 TRBV5-4 CASSPRGGRETQYF TGTGCCAGCAGCCCCCGGGGGGGCAGGGAGACCCAGTACTTC
14 TRBJ1-1 - - TRBV3-1/TRBV3-2 CASSRPGGDTEAFF TGTGCCAGCAGCCGCCCGGGGGGGGACACTGAAGCTTTCTTT
11 TRBJ1-1 - - TRBV6-6 CASSPAREAFF TGTGCCAGCAGTCCCGCCAGGGAAGCTTTCTTT
20 TRBJ1-1 few TRBD1 TRBV10-3 CAIRGQGSMYGWGGDTEAFF TGTGCCATCAGGGGACAGGGGAGTATGTACGGATGGGGAGGGGACACTGAAGCTTTCTTT
19 TRBJ2-7 - TRBD2 TRBV7-6 CASSSGLAGGLKISYEQYF TGTGCCAGCAGTTCCGGACTAGCGGGGGGCTTAAAAATCTCCTACGAGCAGTACTTC
14 TRBJ1-4 - - TRBV28 CASSFQATNEKLFF TGTGCCAGCAGTTTCCAGGCAACTAATGAAAAACTGTTTTTT
15 TRBJ1-6 - TRBD1 TRBV19 CASNVGGTGFSPLHF TGTGCCAGTAACGTCGGGGGGACAGGCTTTTCACCCCTCCACTTT
12 TRBJ1-1 - - TRBV29-1 CSVEERTGEAFF TGCAGCGTTGAAGAAAGAACAGGGGAAGCTTTCTTT
13 TRBJ1-6 few - TRBV7-9 CASTQGGDSPLHF TGTGCCAGCACCCAAGGCGGGGATTCACCCCTCCACTTT
15 TRBJ2-7 - TRBD1 TRBV27 CASRKDRETSYEQYF TGTGCCAGCAGGAAGGACAGGGAAACCTCCTACGAGCAGTACTTC
16 TRBJ2-3 - TRBD2 TRBV5-1 CASSSWTSGGSDTQYF TGCGCCAGCAGCTCCTGGACTAGCGGGGGGTCGGATACGCAGTATTTT
15 TRBJ1-2 once TRBD1 TRBV19 CATTRDRGLNYGYTF TGTGCCACTACCCGGGACAGGGGGTTGAACTATGGCTACACCTTC
18 TRBJ1-6 - - TRBV20-1 CSASGSLTGSSYNSPLHF TGCAGTGCTAGTGGGTCCCTGACAGGCAGCTCCTATAATTCACCCCTCCACTTT
14 TRBJ1-2 - TRBD1 TRBV5-1 CASSLSGGDYGYTF TGCGCCAGCAGCCTATCAGGGGGTGACTATGGCTACACCTTC
12 TRBJ1-5 few - TRBV12-5 CASGLTSKPQHF TGTGCTAGTGGTTTGACATCGAAGCCCCAGCATTTT
16 TRBJ2-1 - TRBD2 TRBV5-1 CASSSAGTSSYNEQFF TGCGCCAGCAGCTCCGCCGGGACTAGCTCCTACAATGAGCAGTTCTTC
15 TRBJ1-4 - TRBD1 TRBV27 CASSPGQGTNEKLFF TGTGCCAGCAGTCCCGGACAGGGAACTAATGAAAAACTGTTTTTT
17 TRBJ2-1 few TRBD2 TRBV9 CASSATGLARRSNEQFF TGTGCCAGCAGCGCCACCGGACTAGCCCGAAGGTCGAATGAGCAGTTCTTC
14 TRBJ1-4 - TRBD1 TRBV6-5 CASDSGGTNEKLFF TGTGCCAGCGACTCAGGGGGAACTAATGAAAAACTGTTTTTT
15 TRBJ2-5 - - TRBV4-2 CASSQFVGEEETQYF TGTGCCAGCAGCCAATTCGTGGGGGAGGAAGAGACCCAGTACTTC
15 TRBJ1-1 - - TRBV2 CASSPIQAVGTEAFF TGTGCCAGCAGCCCCATACAGGCAGTGGGGACTGAAGCTTTCTTT